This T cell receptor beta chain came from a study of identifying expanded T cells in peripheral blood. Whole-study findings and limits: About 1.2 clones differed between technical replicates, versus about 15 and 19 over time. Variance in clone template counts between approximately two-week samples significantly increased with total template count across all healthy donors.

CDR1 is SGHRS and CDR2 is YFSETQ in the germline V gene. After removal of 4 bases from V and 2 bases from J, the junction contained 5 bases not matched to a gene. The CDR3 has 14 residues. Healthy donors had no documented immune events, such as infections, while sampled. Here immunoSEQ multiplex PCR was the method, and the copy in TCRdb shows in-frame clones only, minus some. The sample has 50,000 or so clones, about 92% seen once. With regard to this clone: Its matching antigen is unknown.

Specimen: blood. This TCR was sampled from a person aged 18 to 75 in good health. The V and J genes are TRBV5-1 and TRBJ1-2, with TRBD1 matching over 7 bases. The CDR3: CASSDRAGNYGYTF. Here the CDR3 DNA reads TGCGCCAGCAGCGACAGGGCTGGGAACTATGGCTACACCTTC.